Listed here are 3 T cell receptor beta chains from one sample, sequenced in a study of OX40 agonist ivuxolimab in advanced cancers. The method was immunoSEQ multiplex PCR; TCRdb's version includes in-frame clones alone and lacks a portion of them. The table lists more than 45,000 clones, nearly 90% of them singletons. The material sequenced was CD4+ or CD8+ T cells sorted from blood, taken in a trial of the OX40 agonist ivuxolimab. All receptors come from an adult with an advanced solid tumor such as melanoma, head and neck, liver or kidney cancer.

V gene TRBV5-1 combines with J gene TRBJ2-7; D is unresolved. Trimming pared 0 bases from V and 6 bases from J, leaving 10 bases between. Germline CDR1 SGHRS, CDR2 YFSETQ. The CDR3 is 13 residues long. The CDR3 DNA sequence: TGCGCCAGCAGCTTGGTTGGGGTGGGCGAGCAGTACTTC. Translated: CASSLVGVGEQYF.

The genes are TRBV25-1 and TRBJ1-1; 8 bases are shared with TRBD1. V lost 4 bases and J lost 8; bases outside the gene matches: 9. This CDR3 is built from 14 residues. CDR1 and CDR2 (germline): MGHDK, SYGVNS. For the CDR3, the DNA is TGTGCCAGCAGTGCCTCAGGCCGGGACAGGGAAGCTTTCTTT. The encoded protein is CASSASGRDREAFF. The variable domain in full, completed from reference TRBV25-1 and TRBJ1-1, reads EADIYQTPRYLVIGTGKKITLECSQTMGHDKMYWYQQDPGMELHLIHYSYGVNSTEKGDLSSESTVSRIRTEHFPLTLESARPSHTSQYLCASSASGRDREAFFGQGTRLTVV.

This chain uses TRBV6-6 with TRBJ1-1; no firm D call. Germline CDR1 reads MNHNY; CDR2 reads SVGAGI (reference sequence). V was trimmed by 0 bases and J by 5 bases, leaving 4 bases between them. The CDR3 runs 12 residues. The CDR3 sequence: CASSYSSTEAFF. CDR3 coding DNA: TGTGCCAGCAGTTACTCGAGTACTGAAGCTTTCTTT.